The rows below give T cell receptor beta chains drawn from one sample of a study of CD8 T cells in ankylosing spondylitis. TCRdb re-called the 5' RACE reads through MiXCR, storing one row per CDR3 protein. The sample contains around 120,000 distinct CDR3 sequences, approximately 14% of which appear only once. The sequencing input was blood, either unsorted or a sorted T cell fraction (not recorded which). The receptors here all came from a female donor with ankylosing spondylitis or in good health (not recorded which). The CDR3 runs from the conserved cysteine through the conserved F or W. D genes are given only for firm matches. The listing skips clone size in some rows; elsewhere it reads once, few, many or a size class.

D gene,V gene,J gene,clone size,CDR3 protein,CDR3 DNA
NA,TRBV24-1,TRBJ2-4,few,CATSDRTLTNIQYF,TGTGCCACCAGTGACAGAACACTAACCAACATTCAGTACTTC
TRBD2,TRBV20-1,TRBJ2-3,NA,CSARVTSLDTDTQYF,TGCAGTGCTAGAGTGACTAGCCTCGACACAGATACGCAGTATTTT
NA,TRBV12-3/TRBV12-4,TRBJ2-2,many,CASSLIRGYTGELFF,TGTGCCAGCAGTTTAATCAGGGGTTACACCGGGGAGCTGTTTTTT
NA,TRBV3-1,TRBJ1-2,NA,CASSQDLGEYGYTF,TGTGCCAGCAGCCAAGATCTAGGGGAGTATGGCTACACCTTC
TRBD2,TRBV20-1,TRBJ2-7,few,CSASSGGRSYEQYF,TGCAGTGCTAGTTCGGGAGGGCGGTCCTACGAGCAGTACTTC
TRBD1,TRBV14,TRBJ2-1,few,CASSHPTGSVADEQFF,TGTGCCAGCAGCCACCCGACAGGGAGCGTTGCGGATGAGCAGTTCTTC
TRBD2,TRBV10-2,TRBJ2-1,many,CASKIVAGADNEQFF,TGCGCCAGCAAGATAGTAGCGGGAGCCGACAATGAGCAGTTCTTC
NA,TRBV29-1,TRBJ1-2,many,CSVVGQTNYGYTF,TGCAGCGTTGTAGGACAGACCAACTATGGCTACACCTTC
NA,TRBV5-5,TRBJ2-5,NA,CASSPGFLETQYF,TGTGCCAGCAGCCCAGGGTTTCTCGAGACCCAGTACTTC
NA,TRBV5-1,TRBJ1-4,NA,CASSGSGTTNEKLFF,TGCGCCAGCAGCGGGTCAGGGACTACTAATGAAAAACTGTTTTTT
TRBD1,TRBV29-1,TRBJ1-2,NA,CSVDGQGDYGYTF,TGCAGCGTGGACGGACAGGGCGACTATGGCTACACCTTC
NA,TRBV5-1,TRBJ1-5,many,CASSLDSGTNQPQHF,TGCGCCAGCAGCTTGGACAGCGGAACGAATCAGCCCCAGCATTTT
TRBD2,TRBV7-3,TRBJ2-3,NA,CASSVQPGLEVPGDTQYF,TGTGCCAGCAGCGTGCAACCGGGACTAGAGGTTCCGGGGGATACGCAGTATTTT
NA,TRBV5-1,TRBJ2-3,many,CASSLMDTQYF,TGCGCCAGCAGCTTGATGGATACGCAGTATTTT
NA,TRBV5-1,TRBJ2-2,few,CASSLGPGNTGELFF,TGCGCCAGCAGCCTTGGTCCTGGGAACACCGGGGAGCTGTTTTTT
NA,TRBV5-1,TRBJ2-1,many,CASREGGSSYNEQFF,TGCGCCAGCAGGGAGGGGGGGAGCTCCTACAATGAGCAGTTCTTC
NA,TRBV12-3/TRBV12-4,TRBJ2-6,NA,CASSPRQKTTGANVLTF,TGTGCCAGCAGTCCCCGACAGAAAACGACGGGGGCCAACGTCCTGACTTTC
TRBD2,TRBV5-1,TRBJ2-7,few,CASSSDSGRSYEQYF,TGCGCCAGCAGCTCCGATAGCGGGCGCTCCTACGAGCAGTACTTC
NA,TRBV21-1,TRBJ2-7,NA,CASIPDRSYSYEQYF,TGTGCCAGCATCCCGGACAGGTCCTACTCCTACGAGCAGTACTTC
NA,TRBV20-1,TRBJ2-3,few,CSVTPPGISTDTQYF,TGCAGTGTCACCCCTCCTGGGATTAGCACAGATACGCAGTATTTT
NA,TRBV7-8,TRBJ2-5,NA,CASSENRVVETQYF,TGTGCCAGCAGCGAAAACAGGGTGGTAGAGACCCAGTACTTC
NA,TRBV20-1,TRBJ2-1,many,CSAKPFSYNEQFF,TGCAGTGCTAAGCCCTTCTCCTACAATGAGCAGTTCTTC
TRBD2,TRBV5-1,TRBJ2-1,NA,CASSLGSAGFYNEQFF,TGCGCCAGCAGCTTGGGCTCAGCGGGGTTTTACAATGAGCAGTTCTTC
TRBD1,TRBV2,TRBJ1-5,many,CASRGQLSNQPQHF,TGTGCCAGCAGGGGACAGCTTAGCAATCAGCCCCAGCATTTT
NA,TRBV12-3/TRBV12-4,TRBJ2-2,NA,CASNYLGSGELFF,TGTGCCAGCAACTACCTCGGGTCCGGGGAGCTGTTTTTT
NA,TRBV3-1,TRBJ1-1,NA,CASSLWENTEAFF,TGTGCCAGCAGCCTTTGGGAGAACACTGAAGCTTTCTTT
NA,TRBV5-1,TRBJ2-5,few,CALQPPPPGLKETQYF,TGCGCTCTCCAGCCGCCCCCCCCGGGACTTAAGGAGACCCAGTACTTC
TRBD2,TRBV27,TRBJ2-1,NA,CASSPKGSGNYNEQFF,TGTGCCAGCAGTCCCAAAGGTAGCGGGAACTACAATGAGCAGTTCTTC
NA,TRBV5-1,TRBJ2-4,NA,CASSPETEGIQYF,TGCGCCAGCAGCCCAGAGACGGAGGGCATTCAGTACTTC
TRBD2,TRBV12-3/TRBV12-4,TRBJ2-1,NA,CASRGTSGSYNEQFF,TGTGCCAGCAGGGGGACTAGCGGTTCCTACAATGAGCAGTTCTTC
TRBD2,TRBV4-2,TRBJ2-7,many,CASSPDPTSGSAMLHF,TGTGCCAGCAGCCCTGACCCGACTAGCGGGAGTGCAATGCTGCACTTC
TRBD1,TRBV27,TRBJ1-1,many,CASSLLGSEGQKKNTEAFF,TGTGCCAGCAGTTTATTGGGTTCTGAGGGACAGAAGAAGAACACTGAAGCTTTCTTT
NA,TRBV10-3,TRBJ2-3,NA,CAISESSDTQYF,TGTGCCATCAGTGAGAGCTCAGATACGCAGTATTTT
NA,TRBV20-1,TRBJ1-1,many,CSARVGRMNTEAFF,TGCAGTGCTAGAGTGGGTAGAATGAACACTGAAGCTTTCTTT
TRBD2,TRBV5-1,TRBJ2-1,NA,CASSSLLAGGNNEQFF,TGCGCCAGCAGCTCCCTACTAGCGGGGGGAAACAATGAGCAGTTCTTC
NA,TRBV20-1,TRBJ1-1,few,CSAREDSYTEAFF,TGCAGTGCTAGAGAGGACAGTTACACTGAAGCTTTCTTT
NA,TRBV9,TRBJ1-3,many,CASSVRPTGGNTIYF,TGTGCCAGCAGCGTAAGGCCGACGGGAGGAAACACCATATATTTT
NA,TRBV2,TRBJ2-3,NA,CASMGRNTDTQYF,TGTGCCAGCATGGGCAGGAACACAGATACGCAGTATTTT
TRBD1,TRBV5-1,TRBJ1-1,many,CASSRDSRADTEAFF,TGCGCCAGCAGCCGGGACAGTCGGGCCGACACTGAAGCTTTCTTT
NA,TRBV7-3,TRBJ2-1,NA,CASSTGGSYNEQFF,TGTGCCAGCAGCACGGGGGGCTCTTACAATGAGCAGTTCTTC
TRBD2,TRBV29-1,TRBJ2-3,many,CSVGWTSGGGDTQYF,TGCAGCGTTGGATGGACTAGCGGAGGAGGAGATACGCAGTATTTT
NA,TRBV5-1,TRBJ1-4,many,CASSSQRDEKLFF,TGCGCCAGCAGTTCCCAGCGAGATGAAAAACTGTTTTTT
NA,TRBV5-1,TRBJ2-7,many,CASSRDPIRYEQYF,TGCGCCAGCAGCCGGGACCCCATCCGTTACGAGCAGTACTTC
NA,TRBV2,TRBJ2-5,few,CASRFYQETQYF,TGTGCCAGCAGGTTTTACCAAGAGACCCAGTACTTC
TRBD1,TRBV20-1,TRBJ2-5,NA,CSARTGEKVETQYF,TGCAGTGCTAGGACAGGGGAAAAAGTGGAGACCCAGTACTTC
NA,TRBV6-1,TRBJ2-3,many,CASTPGEASTDTQYF,TGTGCCAGCACTCCCGGGGAGGCCAGCACAGATACGCAGTATTTT
TRBD2,TRBV7-6,TRBJ2-7,NA,CASSSNSGSSYEQYF,TGTGCCAGCAGCTCCAATAGCGGGAGCTCCTACGAGCAGTACTTC
NA,TRBV4-1,TRBJ1-5,many,CASSQSEVSNQPQHF,TGCGCCAGCAGCCAGTCCGAAGTTAGCAATCAGCCCCAGCATTTT
NA,TRBV27,TRBJ2-3,NA,CASNGGRDRTDTQYF,TGTGCCAGCAACGGGGGGCGGGACCGCACAGATACGCAGTATTTT
NA,TRBV12-3/TRBV12-4,TRBJ2-7,many,CASSFSRGSYEQYF,TGTGCCAGCAGTTTCTCCAGGGGTTCCTACGAGCAGTACTTC
NA,TRBV11-2,TRBJ2-5,many,CASSLAQGGTQYF,TGTGCCAGCAGCTTAGCTCAGGGTGGGACCCAGTACTTC
NA,TRBV5-1,TRBJ2-2,few,CASSLPETGELFF,TGCGCCAGCAGCTTGCCCGAAACCGGGGAGCTGTTTTTT
NA,TRBV13,TRBJ2-1,many,CASSLSPSDNEQFF,TGTGCCAGCAGCTTATCCCCTAGCGACAATGAGCAGTTCTTC
TRBD1,TRBV25-1,TRBJ1-2,NA,CASSAGTAANYGYTF,TGTGCCAGCAGTGCCGGGACAGCAGCTAACTATGGCTACACCTTC
NA,TRBV7-3,TRBJ2-6,few,CASSLQFGANVLTF,TGTGCCAGCAGCCTACAGTTTGGGGCCAACGTCCTGACTTTC
NA,TRBV21-1,TRBJ2-5,NA,CPKPVRYQETQYF,TGTCCCAAACCTGTGCGGTACCAAGAGACCCAGTACTTC
TRBD1,TRBV19,TRBJ2-6,few,CASSSPGQGARGANVLTF,TGTGCCAGTAGTAGCCCCGGACAGGGGGCGCGTGGGGCCAACGTCCTGACTTTC